This record looks at one T cell receptor beta chain sequence and its context. Germline V gene data show CDR1 as MNHNY and CDR2 as SVGAGI (reference sequence). The CDR3 runs 14 residues. Trimming pared 6 bases from V and 0 bases from J, leaving 9 bases between. Original handling: Amplifying reference gene primers gave estimates of nucleated cell counts. Using immunoSEQ multiplex PCR, the repertoire was profiled, and TCRdb retains in-frame clones only, with some absent. That table furnishes V, J and clone size, whereas the DNA furnished D and trimming. Of about 76,000 clones in the sample, roughly 90% were seen once. The sample comes from a study of blood T cell repertoires in COVID-19.

This sequence originates from a human donor in a cohort sampled during active COVID-19. V usage is TRBV6-6 and J usage is TRBJ1-3; D gene uncertain. The sequencing sample was made of peripheral blood. CDR3 loop: CASRVSRSGNTIYF. The CDR3 DNA is TGTGCCAGCAGAGTTAGCCGCTCTGGAAACACCATATATTTT.